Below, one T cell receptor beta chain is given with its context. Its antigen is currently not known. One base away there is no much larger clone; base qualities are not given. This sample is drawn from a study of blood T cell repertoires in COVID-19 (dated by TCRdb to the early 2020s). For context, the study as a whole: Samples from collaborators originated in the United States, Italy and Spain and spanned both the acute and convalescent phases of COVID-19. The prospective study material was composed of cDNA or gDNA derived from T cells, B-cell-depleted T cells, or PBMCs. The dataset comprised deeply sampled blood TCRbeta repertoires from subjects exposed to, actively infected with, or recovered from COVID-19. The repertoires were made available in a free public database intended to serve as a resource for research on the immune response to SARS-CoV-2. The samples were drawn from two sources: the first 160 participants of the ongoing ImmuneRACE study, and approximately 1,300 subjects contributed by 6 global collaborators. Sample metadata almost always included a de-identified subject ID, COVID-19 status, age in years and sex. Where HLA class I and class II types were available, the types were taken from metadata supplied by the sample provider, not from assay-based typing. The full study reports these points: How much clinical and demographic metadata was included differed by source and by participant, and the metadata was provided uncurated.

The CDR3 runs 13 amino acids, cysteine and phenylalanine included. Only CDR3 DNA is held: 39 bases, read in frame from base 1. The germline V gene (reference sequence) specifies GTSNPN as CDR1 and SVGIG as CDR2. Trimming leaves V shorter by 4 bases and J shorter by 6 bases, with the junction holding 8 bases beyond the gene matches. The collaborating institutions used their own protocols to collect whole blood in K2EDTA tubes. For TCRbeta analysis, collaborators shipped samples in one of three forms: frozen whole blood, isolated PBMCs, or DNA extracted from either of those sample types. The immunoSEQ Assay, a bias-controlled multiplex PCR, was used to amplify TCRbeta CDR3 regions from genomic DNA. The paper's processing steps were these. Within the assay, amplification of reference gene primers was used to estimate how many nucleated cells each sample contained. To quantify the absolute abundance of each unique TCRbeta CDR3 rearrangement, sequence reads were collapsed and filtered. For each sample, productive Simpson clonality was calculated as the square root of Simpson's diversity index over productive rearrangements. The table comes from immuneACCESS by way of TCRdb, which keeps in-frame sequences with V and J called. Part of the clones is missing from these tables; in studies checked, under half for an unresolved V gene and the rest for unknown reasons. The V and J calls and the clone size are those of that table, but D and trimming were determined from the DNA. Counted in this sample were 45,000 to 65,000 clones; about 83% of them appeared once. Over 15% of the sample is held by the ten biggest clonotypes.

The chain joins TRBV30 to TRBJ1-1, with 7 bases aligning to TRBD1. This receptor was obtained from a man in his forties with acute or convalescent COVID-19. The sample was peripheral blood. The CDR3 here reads CAWKKTGASEAFF. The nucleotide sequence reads TGTGCCTGGAAGAAAACAGGGGCTTCTGAAGCTTTCTTT.